The present TCR beta chain was sequenced within a study of CD8 T cells in Susac syndrome. cDNA came from approximately 0.5 to 1 ug RNA primed by random hexamers. TCRdb recomputed calls from the immunoSEQ multiplex PCR reads with MiXCR, one row per CDR3 protein. The table shows about 190,000 distinct CDR3 sequences, with nearly 97% occurring only once. The CDR3 extends over 13 amino acids. Germline V gene data show CDR1 as SQVTM and CDR2 as ANQGSEA. Trimming removed 7 bases at V and 0 bases at J, with 7 bases between. The sequenced material came from CD4+ T cells from PBMCs. The TCR sequence derives from a human donor with Susac syndrome. The chain links TRBV29-1 to TRBJ2-6; D remains unclear. The CDR3 loop is CSAQSSGANVLTF. The CDR3 bases are TGCAGCGCTCAGAGCTCTGGGGCCAACGTCCTGACTTTC.